This TCR beta chain appears in the sequencing data of a study of blood T cell repertoires in COVID-19. Study-level background: Acute-phase and convalescent COVID-19 samples originated in the United States, Italy and Spain. Sample material is recorded as cDNA or gDNA derived from T cells, B-cell-depleted T cells, or PBMCs.

V was pared by 6 bases and J by 1 base, with 9 bases between. Looked up from germline, CDR1 is SNHLY and CDR2 is FYNNEI. There are 14 residues in the CDR3. Original data processing: Reference gene primer amplification gave estimated nucleated cell counts. The repertoire was sequenced with immunoSEQ multiplex PCR; TCRdb's copy has only in-frame clones and lacks some. That table is the source of V, J and clone size, and D and trimming were worked out from the DNA. This table holds 120,000 or so clones, 71% found once. Sample: peripheral blood. V gene TRBV2 combines with J gene TRBJ1-4; D perhaps matches TRBD1 (6 bases). This TCR derives from a human donor with acute or convalescent COVID-19. The donor label of this sample is uncertain. The CDR3 bases are TGTGCCAGCAGCCAAGGGGGAACTAATGAAAAACTGTTTTTT. This translates into CASSQGGTNEKLFF.